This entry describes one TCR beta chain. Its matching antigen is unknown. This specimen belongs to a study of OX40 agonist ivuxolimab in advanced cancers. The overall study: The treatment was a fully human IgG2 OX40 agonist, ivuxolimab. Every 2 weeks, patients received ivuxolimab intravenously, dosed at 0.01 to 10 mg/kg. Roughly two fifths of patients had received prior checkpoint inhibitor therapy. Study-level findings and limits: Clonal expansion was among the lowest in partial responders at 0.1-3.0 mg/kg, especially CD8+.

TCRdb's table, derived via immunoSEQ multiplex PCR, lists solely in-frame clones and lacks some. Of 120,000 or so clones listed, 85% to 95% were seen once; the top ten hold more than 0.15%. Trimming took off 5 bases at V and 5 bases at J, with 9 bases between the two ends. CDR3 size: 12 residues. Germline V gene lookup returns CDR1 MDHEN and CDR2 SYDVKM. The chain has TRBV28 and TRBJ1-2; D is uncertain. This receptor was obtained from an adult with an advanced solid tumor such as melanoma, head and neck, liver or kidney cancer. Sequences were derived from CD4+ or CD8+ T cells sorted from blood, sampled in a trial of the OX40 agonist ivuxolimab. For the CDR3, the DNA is TGTGCCAGCAGTCTAGGCACTTATGGCTACACCTTC. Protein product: CASSLGTYGYTF.